One sample yielded the 28 T cell receptor beta chains listed below, sequenced in a study of blood T cell repertoires in COVID-19 (dated by TCRdb to between 2020 and 2021). Library creation used the immunoSEQ multiplex PCR assay. In its TCRdb copy, this immuneACCESS table keeps in-frame sequences only and misses some clones. Where compared with another copy, unresolved V genes explain less than half of these, and the others have no known cause. Within this sample are fewer than 30,000 clones, with 65% to 90% of them counted one time only. The leading ten clones occupy about 23% of the sample. The sample comprised peripheral blood. Receptors were obtained from a human donor in a cohort sampled during active COVID-19.

This clone was seen more than once but under ten times. The chain employs TRBV29-1 and TRBJ2-6; 7 nucleotides match TRBD1. The CDR3 has 17 amino acids. CDR1 SQVTM and CDR2 ANQGSEA come from the germline V gene. V dropped 7 bases and J dropped 0; count of bases not matched to a gene: 12. The CDR3: CSAGTTGSNSGANVLTF. In DNA, the CDR3 is TGCAGCGCCGGAACGACAGGGTCCAACTCTGGGGCCAACGTCCTGACTTTC. Full variable domain (remainder filled in from reference TRBV29-1 and TRBJ2-6): SAVISQKPSRDICQRGTSLTIQCQVDSQVTMMFWYRQQPGQSLTLIATANQGSEATYESGFVIDKFPISRPNLTFSTLTVSNMSPEDSSIYLCSAGTTGSNSGANVLTFGAGSRLTVL.

The chain uses TRBV19 and TRBJ1-2; 7 bases match TRBD1. The CDR3 is made up of 15 amino acids. V dropped 5 bases and J dropped 4; count of bases not matched to a gene: 10. Germline CDR1 LNHDA, CDR2 SQIVND (reference sequence). The CDR3 region has the DNA TGTGCCAGTAGTGTAAGCCGGGACAGTCCCTATGGCTACACCTTC. Its translation: CASSVSRDSPYGYTF.

The table lists this clone with a few counts. The chain couples TRBV12-3 or TRBV12-4 to TRBJ2-7; 7 bases are shared with TRBD1. CDR3 length: 13 residues. Trimming removed 5 bases from V and 4 bases from J; junction bases left unmatched: 5. The chain's CDR3 is CASSRTGTYEQYF. DNA of the CDR3: TGTGCCAGCAGTCGGACAGGAACTTACGAGCAGTACTTC.

The chain is built from TRBV7-6 and TRBJ2-5; 7 nucleotides agree with TRBD1. This CDR3 region has 13 residues. The V gene's germline CDR1 is SGHVS and CDR2 FNYEAQ. J lost 4 bases, V lost 5 bases, and 4 bases had no gene match. CDR3 coding DNA: TGTGCCAGCAGCAAGAACAGGGGAGAGACCCAGTACTTC. Translation: CASSKNRGETQYF.

The genes are TRBV4-1 and TRBJ1-3, with D unclear. This CDR3 is built from 12 residues. Trimming removed 3 bases from V and 6 bases from J, with 6 bases in between. Germline lookup yields CDR1 MGHRA and CDR2 YSYEKL. The CDR3 DNA is TGCGCCAGCAGCCATACATCAAACACCATATATTTT. Amino acid sequence: CASSHTSNTIYF.

The rearrangement joins TRBV5-6 to TRBJ1-1; 8 nucleotides align to TRBD1. The V gene's germline CDR1 is SGHDT and CDR2 YYEEEE. Trimming at V came to 4 bases and at J to 7 bases, leaving 6 bases not matched to a gene. The CDR3 runs to 13 residues. Here the CDR3 reads CASSHRTGLEAFF. In DNA form, the CDR3 reads TGTGCCAGCAGCCATCGGACAGGGCTTGAAGCTTTCTTT. Drawing the rest from reference TRBV5-6 and TRBJ1-1, the complete variable domain is DAGVTQSPTHLIKTRGQQVTLRCSPKSGHDTVSWYQQALGQGPQFIFQYYEEEERQRGNFPDRFSGHQFPNYSSELNVNALLLGDSALYLCASSHRTGLEAFFGQGTRLTVV.

This chain links TRBV7-9 with TRBJ2-2; TRBD1 matches 8 bases. Germline V gene lookup returns CDR1 SEHNR and CDR2 FQNEAQ (reference sequence). This CDR3 has 16 amino acids. V lost 4 bases, J lost 4 bases, and 8 bases stayed unmatched. The CDR3 bases are TGTGCCAGCAGCTCCCCGCAGGGGGCGAGCACCGGGGAGCTGTTTTTT. It translates to CASSSPQGASTGELFF.

The gene calls are TRBV23-1 and TRBJ2-7, with 9 bases aligning to TRBD1. TRBV23-1 is flagged as an ORF with uncertain function. The CDR3 is made up of 16 amino acids. Trimming cost V 7 bases and J 4 bases; bases outside gene matches: 14. The CDR3 sequence is CASNLVGTGMGYEQYF. For the CDR3, the DNA is TGCGCCAGCAACCTAGTCGGGACAGGGATGGGGTACGAGCAGTACTTC.

The chain carries TRBV28 and TRBJ1-3, with 8 bases fitting TRBD1. Germline V gene data show CDR1 as MDHEN and CDR2 as SYDVKM. The J segment lost 8 bases and the V segment lost 5 bases, leaving 11 bases of the junction unmatched. The length of the CDR3 is 15 residues. The CDR3 region is CASSPQQGALDTIYF. In DNA, the CDR3 is TGTGCCAGCAGTCCGCAGCAGGGGGCTTTAGACACCATATATTTT. The full variable domain, with the rest looked up from reference TRBV28 and TRBJ1-3, is DVKVTQSSRYLVKRTGEKVFLECVQDMDHENMFWYRQDPGLGLRLIYFSYDVKMKEKGDIPEGYSVSREKKERFSLILESASTNQTSMYLCASSPQQGALDTIYFGEGSWLTVV.

V gene TRBV24-1 combines with J gene TRBJ2-1, with D possibly matching TRBD1 (5 bases). Germline values: CDR1 KGHDR, CDR2 SFDVKD. V was cut by 5 bases and J by 4 bases, with 11 bases left in between. The CDR3 runs 14 residues. The CDR3 sequence is CATSGEQVYNEQFF. CDR3 DNA sequence: TGTGCCACCAGTGGCGAACAGGTTTACAATGAGCAGTTCTTC.

The genes are TRBV7-6 and TRBJ2-5; TRBD1 is a possible D gene (6 bases). In germline, CDR1 is SGHVS, CDR2 FNYEAQ. Deletions cut 2 bases from V and 7 bases from J, with 17 bases between. This CDR3 comprises 15 residues. CDR3 nucleotide sequence: TGTGCCAGCAGCTTATTAAGGGCAGGGGTAGGGACCCAGTACTTC. It translates to CASSLLRAGVGTQYF.

This clone has a handful of counts. CDR3: CASSPDIYSGANVLTF. CDR3 coding DNA: TGTGCCAGCAGCCCTGACATCTACTCTGGGGCCAACGTCCTGACTTTC. This rearrangement joins TRBV7-9 to TRBJ2-6; D is uncertain. V shed 5 bases and J shed 0 bases, with 11 bases lying between them. The CDR3 consists of 16 residues. Germline loops: CDR1 SEHNR, CDR2 FQNEAQ (reference sequence).

The rearrangement links TRBV5-6 to TRBJ2-3, with 9 bases lining up with TRBD2. V was clipped by 1 base and J by 3 bases; unmatched bases: 6. Germline V lookup: CDR1 SGHDT, CDR2 YYEEEE. The CDR3 runs to 16 residues. CDR3 sequence reads: CASSLLGGGATDTQYF. CDR3 nucleotides: TGTGCCAGCAGCTTGCTGGGCGGGGGGGCAACAGATACGCAGTATTTT.

The chain links TRBV29-1 to TRBJ1-1; possible D gene TRBD1, 6 bases. This CDR3 spans 14 amino acids. CDR1 SQVTM and CDR2 ANQGSEA come from the germline V gene. Trimming cost V 5 bases and J 2 bases, with 15 bases left between them. CDR3 sequence (DNA): TGCAGCGTTCTTGAGGGGACACAAAACACTGAAGCTTTCTTT. This codes for CSVLEGTQNTEAFF. The full variable domain, rest sourced from reference TRBV29-1 and TRBJ1-1, is SAVISQKPSRDICQRGTSLTIQCQVDSQVTMMFWYRQQPGQSLTLIATANQGSEATYESGFVIDKFPISRPNLTFSTLTVSNMSPEDSSIYLCSVLEGTQNTEAFFGQGTRLTVV.

This chain links TRBV28 with TRBJ1-6, with D hard to call. Between the trimmed V and J ends, which lost 5 bases and 0 bases, there was a span of 5 bases. The CDR3 extends over 14 amino acids. Germline V gene lookup returns CDR1 MDHEN and CDR2 SYDVKM. This CDR3 reads CASSPSSYNSPLHF. The CDR3 DNA follows: TGTGCCAGCAGTCCGAGCTCCTATAATTCACCCCTCCACTTT. Full variable domain (rest looked up from reference TRBV28 and TRBJ1-6): DVKVTQSSRYLVKRTGEKVFLECVQDMDHENMFWYRQDPGLGLRLIYFSYDVKMKEKGDIPEGYSVSREKKERFSLILESASTNQTSMYLCASSPSSYNSPLHFGNGTRLTVT.

In its sample, this clone was seen a few times. The genes are TRBV5-4 and TRBJ1-1; D not resolved. The CDR3 contains 14 residues. With 0 bases removed from V and 1 base from J, the gap between germline ends came to 7 bases. From germline, CDR1 is SGHNT and CDR2 YYREEE (reference sequence). The CDR3 loop is CASSLADTNTEAFF. The CDR3 coding sequence is TGTGCCAGCAGCTTGGCCGACACGAACACTGAAGCTTTCTTT.

The chain's CDR3 is CASSLQGSYEQYF. DNA of the CDR3: TGTGCCAGCAGTTTACAGGGTTCCTACGAGCAGTACTTC. The rearrangement joins TRBV12-3 or TRBV12-4 to TRBJ2-7, with D perhaps matching TRBD1 (5 bases). V lost 2 bases to trimming and J lost 1 base, with 6 bases between them. The CDR3 is made up of 13 amino acids.

V usage is TRBV5-6 and J usage is TRBJ2-7; D call uncertain. The CDR3 covers 15 residues. The germline V and J ends were trimmed by 4 bases and 6 bases, with 20 bases remaining between them. Per germline, CDR1 SGHDT and CDR2 YYEEEE. Here the CDR3 reads CASSLSTDTLGEQYF. The CDR3 region has the DNA TGTGCCAGCAGCCTGTCGACCGACACTCTGGGCGAGCAGTACTTC.

The chain couples TRBV24-1 to TRBJ1-4, with D tentatively TRBD1 (5 bases). Germline V gene data show CDR1 as KGHDR and CDR2 as SFDVKD. V was shortened by 11 bases and J by 7 bases, with 16 bases between the two germline ends. The length of the CDR3 is 13 residues. The CDR3: CASSGRRGEKLFF. The DNA for the CDR3 is TGTGCCAGTTCCGGGAGGAGGGGTGAAAAACTGTTTTTT.

This clone is medium-sized within its sample. V usage is TRBV30 and J usage is TRBJ2-1, with D perhaps matching TRBD2 (6 bases). V gave up 2 bases and J gave up 6 bases, with 11 bases separating them. Looked up from germline, CDR1 is GTSNPN and CDR2 is SVGIG (reference sequence). The CDR3 spans 13 residues. The CDR3 nucleotides are TGTGCCTGGAGTATGGGGGGATTCAATGAGCAGTTCTTC. This gives the protein CAWSMGGFNEQFF.

This chain links TRBV4-3 with TRBJ2-1; a weak D match, TRBD2 (7 bases). Per germline, CDR1 LGHNA and CDR2 YSLEER. The germline V and J ends were trimmed by 4 bases and 9 bases, with 22 bases remaining between them. The CDR3 is 16 residues long. CDR3 region: CASSPVAIRGGTEQFF. DNA of the CDR3: TGCGCCAGCAGCCCAGTTGCCATTAGGGGGGGAACTGAGCAGTTCTTC.

The chain carries TRBV30 and TRBJ1-6; D is possibly TRBD1 (5 bases). The CDR3 loop spans 14 amino acids. Trimming stripped 4 bases from V and 7 bases from J, with 14 bases between. Germline CDR1 is GTSNPN and CDR2 is SVGIG (reference sequence). The CDR3 nucleotides are TGTGCCTGGACACAGGAAACAGACAATTCACCCCTCCACTTT. This translates into CAWTQETDNSPLHF.

The chain joins TRBV4-1 to TRBJ2-1; D uncertain. The germline V gene encodes CDR1 MGHRA and CDR2 YSYEKL. V was shortened by 0 bases and J by 6 bases, with 9 bases between the two germline ends. The CDR3 spans 14 residues. The CDR3 reads CASSQDEEINEQFF. In DNA, the CDR3 is TGCGCCAGCAGCCAAGATGAGGAGATCAATGAGCAGTTCTTC.

The chain uses TRBV6-2 or TRBV6-3 and TRBJ1-6; 8 bases fit TRBD1. The CDR3 sequence is 17 residues long. The ends lost 0 bases at V and 6 bases at J; junction bases unmatched: 7. Germline assignment: CDR1 MNHEY and CDR2 SVGEGT. The DNA for the CDR3 is TGTGCCAGCAGTTACTCGAGGGGACAGGCCCTTAATTCACCCCTCCACTTT. It translates to CASSYSRGQALNSPLHF.

The chain is built from TRBV2 and TRBJ1-1; D is perhaps TRBD1 (6 bases). This CDR3 spans 15 amino acids. Trimming stripped 5 bases from V and 0 bases from J, with 13 bases between. Germline V gives CDR1 SNHLY, CDR2 FYNNEI. DNA for the CDR3: TGTGCCAGCAGTTTTTTCGGACAGATGAACACTGAAGCTTTCTTT. Amino acids: CASSFFGQMNTEAFF.

This chain connects TRBV5-1 to TRBJ1-2; D not resolved. From germline, CDR1 is SGHRS and CDR2 YFSETQ. Trimming took off 3 bases at V and 4 bases at J, with 10 bases between the two ends. CDR3 length equals 13 residues. The CDR3 region has the DNA TGCGCCAGCAGCTCCGACAAGACCTATGGCTACACCTTC. As protein: CASSSDKTYGYTF.

J is TRBJ1-2 and V is TRBV7-8; tentatively, D is TRBD1 (6 bases). Germline V gene sequence: CDR1 SGHVS, CDR2 FQNEAQ. Between the trimmed V and J ends, which lost 5 bases and 7 bases, there was a span of 20 bases. CDR3 size: 15 residues. The CDR3 bases are TGTGCCAGCAGCCTGAACACTTACAGGGCTGGTGGCTACACCTTC. This sequence encodes CASSLNTYRAGGYTF.

The V gene is TRBV2, the J gene TRBJ1-2; 7 nucleotides line up with TRBD1. V dropped 5 bases and J dropped 2; count of bases not matched to a gene: 5. Looked up from germline, CDR1 is SNHLY and CDR2 is FYNNEI. The length of the CDR3 is 14 residues. CDR3: CASSTQTGNYGYTF. CDR3 DNA: TGTGCCAGCAGTACCCAGACAGGGAACTATGGCTACACCTTC.